This TCR beta chain derives from a study of blood T cell repertoires in COVID-19. The method was immunoSEQ multiplex PCR; TCRdb's version includes in-frame clones alone and lacks a portion of them. Of about 72,000 clones detected, 82% appear once; the ten largest clones hold around 20%. V was pared by 2 bases and J by 5 bases, with 15 bases between. The germline V gene encodes CDR1 SNHLY and CDR2 FYNNEI. This CDR3 has 15 amino acids. The TCR was taken from a human donor in a cohort sampled during active COVID-19. The gene calls are TRBV2 and TRBJ2-5; D perhaps matches TRBD2 (5 bases). Sequenced material: peripheral blood. The CDR3 DNA is TGTGCCAGCAGTGAAATTGTGTCTCGAGGGGAGACCCAGTACTTC. Protein product: CASSEIVSRGETQYF.